One sample yielded the 28 T cell receptor beta chains listed below, sequenced in a study of cytomegalovirus exposure and HLA in healthy donors. PCR used 60 Vbeta primers and 13 Jbeta primers. Method: immunoSEQ multiplex PCR; TCRdb's copy keeps in-frame clones and lacks some. The table shows a few hundred thousand clones, with around 80% occurring only once. Sequencing was performed on PBMCs. The receptors originated from a woman aged 60-75 years in good health and CMV-seropositive.

The chain joins TRBV10-3 to TRBJ2-7; tentatively, D is TRBD1 (6 bases). Trimming stripped 5 bases from V and 0 bases from J, with 11 bases between. CDR1 is ENHRY, CDR2 SYGVKD, per germline. The CDR3 covers 14 residues. CDR3 region: CAISKQGFSYEQYF. The CDR3 coding sequence is TGTGCCATCAGTAAACAGGGATTCTCCTACGAGCAGTACTTC.

J is TRBJ1-5 and V is TRBV15, with D perhaps matching TRBD1 (6 bases). The V end was cut by 1 base, the J end by 4 bases, with 11 bases between. Per germline, CDR1 LNHNV and CDR2 YYDKDF (reference sequence). This CDR3 is built from 15 residues. DNA for the CDR3: TGTGCCACCAGCAGAGTTCAAGGACAGAATCAGCCCCAGCATTTT. Its protein is CATSRVQGQNQPQHF.

The chain joins TRBV7-2 to TRBJ1-5, with D perhaps matching TRBD1 (6 bases). Looked up from germline, CDR1 is SGHTA and CDR2 is FQGNSA. There are 15 residues in the CDR3. Trimming removed 4 bases at V and 5 bases at J, with 15 bases between. CDR3 coding DNA: TGTGCCAGCAGCTCAACAGGGACGGGACATCAGCCCCAGCATTTT. Translated: CASSSTGTGHQPQHF.

In its sample, this clone was seen once. The CDR3 loop is CASSPSDRVGTEAFF. CDR3 nucleotides: TGTGCCAGCAGCCCCTCCGACAGGGTCGGAACTGAAGCTTTCTTT. J is TRBJ1-1 and V is TRBV7-9; 7 bases match TRBD1. Germline V gene sequence: CDR1 SEHNR, CDR2 FQNEAQ (reference sequence). The length of the CDR3 is 15 residues. V shed 5 bases, J shed 5 bases, and the junction held 11 bases outside the gene matches.

The rearrangement uses TRBV27 and TRBJ2-4; 11 bases align to TRBD2. Trimming removed 0 bases from V and 3 bases from J; junction bases left unmatched: 10. The CDR3 consists of 19 residues. Per the germline V gene, CDR1 is MNHEY and CDR2 is SMNVEV (reference sequence). This CDR3 is CASSLSRGVAGGHKNIQYF. The CDR3 DNA follows: TGTGCCAGCAGTTTATCCCGGGGGGTAGCGGGAGGGCACAAAAACATTCAGTACTTC.

For the CDR3, the DNA is TGTGCCAGCAGCTTAGAGCGGGAGGGGCGCAATGAGCAGTTCTTC. Translation gives CASSLEREGRNEQFF. This rearrangement joins TRBV11-2 to TRBJ2-1, with TRBD2 matching over 9 bases. The germline gives CDR1 SGHAT, CDR2 FQNNGV. V shed 0 bases and J 6 bases; nucleotides not matched to a gene: 3. The CDR3 length is 15 residues.

This clone was counted between two and nine times. The chain has TRBV11-3 and TRBJ1-1; no reliable D call. V lost 3 bases, J lost 2 bases, and 7 bases lay in between. This CDR3 comprises 13 residues. CDR1 is SGHNT and CDR2 is YENEEA in the germline V gene. The CDR3 loop is CASSFGINTEAFF. The CDR3 region has the DNA TGTGCCAGCAGCTTCGGGATTAACACTGAAGCTTTCTTT. Variable domain in full (rest from reference TRBV11-3 and TRBJ1-1): EAGVVQSPRYKIIEKKQPVAFWCNPISGHNTLYWYLQNLGQGPELLIRYENEEAVDDSQLPKDRFSAERLKGVDSTLKIQPAELGDSAVYLCASSFGINTEAFFGQGTRLTVV.

Details on this clone: The same CDR3 also results from other DNA sequences found in this sample. The chain uses TRBV27 and TRBJ1-2; 10 nucleotides line up with TRBD1. After removal of 7 bases from V and 7 bases from J, the junction contained 15 bases not matched to a gene. Per the germline V gene, CDR1 is MNHEY and CDR2 is SMNVEV (reference sequence). This CDR3 spans 16 amino acids. This CDR3 is CASNDRGRGMLSGYTF. The CDR3, as DNA: TGTGCCAGCAACGACAGGGGGCGAGGGATGTTATCTGGCTACACCTTC.

V gene TRBV5-1 combines with J gene TRBJ2-7, with D maybe TRBD1 (5 bases). V lost 0 bases and J 2 bases, leaving 30 bases between the germline ends. The CDR3 sequence is 21 residues long. Per germline, CDR1 SGHRS and CDR2 YFSETQ. The CDR3 region has the DNA TGCGCCAGCAGCTTGGCCATTAGGGCAGGGCTAACAGCAAAATCAACCTACGAGCAGTACTTC. Amino acid sequence: CASSLAIRAGLTAKSTYEQYF.

This chain links TRBV7-6 with TRBJ2-1; 11 nucleotides agree with TRBD1. The germline gives CDR1 SGHVS, CDR2 FNYEAQ. V shed 4 bases and J 8 bases; nucleotides not matched to a gene: 10. This CDR3 is 16 amino acids long. CDR3 loop: CASSSNTGTGGDEQFF. CDR3 nucleotides: TGTGCCAGCAGCTCTAATACCGGGACAGGGGGAGATGAGCAGTTCTTC.

This clone was seen only once. The genes are TRBV2 and TRBJ1-6; D unclear. Trimming took 6 bases from V and 6 from J, leaving 12 bases between them. CDR1 and CDR2 (germline): SNHLY, FYNNEI. The CDR3 has 14 residues. CDR3 protein: CASRVGGSNSPLHF. In DNA form, the CDR3 reads TGTGCCAGCAGGGTAGGAGGGAGTAATTCACCCCTCCACTTT.

The genes are TRBV19 and TRBJ2-7; D might be TRBD1 (6 bases). V shed 5 bases and J shed 3 bases, with 11 bases lying between them. Germline V gene lookup returns CDR1 LNHDA and CDR2 SQIVND (reference sequence). The CDR3 contains 13 residues. The chain's CDR3 is CASSPGTSYEQYF. The DNA of the CDR3 is TGTGCCAGTAGTCCCGGGACAAGCTACGAGCAGTACTTC.

This chain uses TRBV6-1 with TRBJ2-2; maybe TRBD2 (5 bases). From germline, CDR1 is MNHNS and CDR2 SASEGT. The V end lost 2 bases, the J end lost 4 bases, and 11 bases lay between the germline ends. The CDR3 length is 15 residues. In DNA, the CDR3 is TGTGCCAGCAGTGAACAGAGGGTCAGCACCGGGGAGCTGTTTTTT. This translates into CASSEQRVSTGELFF.

This chain uses TRBV6-5 with TRBJ2-5; 13 nucleotides align to TRBD2. V lost 0 bases and J lost 9; bases outside the gene matches: 4. The CDR3 is 15 amino acids. Germline V gene data show CDR1 as MNHEY and CDR2 as SVGAGI. CDR3 amino acids: CASSYSTTSGRAQYF. CDR3 nucleotides: TGTGCCAGCAGTTACTCGACAACTAGCGGGAGGGCCCAGTACTTC.

The chain uses TRBV5-6 and TRBJ2-7; D gene uncertain. V lost 3 bases and J lost 4, with 8 bases in between. Germline V gene data show CDR1 as SGHDT and CDR2 as YYEEEE. The CDR3 runs to 12 residues. As DNA, the CDR3 is TGTGCCAGCAGCTCATCCCCATACGAGCAGTACTTC. This gives the protein CASSSSPYEQYF.

This chain links TRBV7-6 with TRBJ2-1; 9 bases align to TRBD2. CDR3 size: 16 residues. Germline V CDR1 and CDR2: SGHVS, FNYEAQ. After removal of 1 base from V and 7 bases from J, the junction contained 8 bases not matched to a gene. The CDR3 here is CASSLGGVAGVNEQFF. DNA for the CDR3: TGTGCCAGCAGCTTAGGCGGAGTAGCGGGAGTTAATGAGCAGTTCTTC.

The rearrangement links TRBV9 to TRBJ1-1; D gene unclear. Germline CDR1 SGDLS, CDR2 YYNGEE. The CDR3 is 14 amino acids. Trimming took 0 bases from V and 8 from J, leaving 14 bases between them. In DNA, the CDR3 is TGTGCCAGCAGCGTAGGGGGAGACCCTAAAGAAGCTTTCTTT. Translating gives CASSVGGDPKEAFF.

This chain's CDR3 is CASSFTSRGPYGYTF. As DNA, the CDR3 is TGCGCCAGCAGCTTCACCTCCAGGGGACCTTATGGCTACACCTTC. This sequence joins TRBV5-1 and TRBJ1-2; D is perhaps TRBD1 (6 bases). The CDR3 has 15 residues. The V end lost 2 bases, the J end lost 5 bases, and 16 bases lay between the germline ends. Germline CDR1 and CDR2: SGHRS and YFSETQ.

This clone was recorded only once. The chain recombines TRBV2 with TRBJ2-3; D call uncertain. The CDR3 contains 12 residues. Germline CDR1 SNHLY, CDR2 FYNNEI. Trimming shortened V by 4 bases and J by 4 bases, and 6 bases separated the two germline ends. CDR3 in DNA: TGTGCCAGCAGTGTAGGAGCAGATACGCAGTATTTT. Protein sequence: CASSVGADTQYF.

The gene calls are TRBV6-1 and TRBJ2-3; a weak D match, TRBD1 (5 bases). The CDR3 is 15 amino acids. The germline gives CDR1 MNHNS, CDR2 SASEGT. The ends were cut back, 5 bases at V and 4 bases at J, with 16 bases in the middle. The CDR3 reads CASSIQGTGSDTQYF. The CDR3 bases are TGTGCCAGCAGTATCCAGGGTACCGGATCAGATACGCAGTATTTT.

The chain links TRBV19 to TRBJ1-1, with unresolved D. Germline assignment: CDR1 LNHDA and CDR2 SQIVND (reference sequence). Trimming took off 2 bases at V and 7 bases at J, with 20 bases between the two ends. The CDR3 length is 16 residues. The CDR3 nucleotides are TGTGCCAGTAGTATAACGGGGAACCAAAGAGCGGTTGAAGCTTTCTTT. Protein product: CASSITGNQRAVEAFF.

This clone was seen more than once but under ten times. This sequence joins TRBV11-3 and TRBJ2-3; D is undetermined. V lost 2 bases and J 1 base, leaving 4 bases between the germline ends. The germline V gene has CDR1 SGHNT and CDR2 YENEEA. The CDR3 covers 13 residues. CDR3 nucleotide sequence: TGTGCCAGCAGCTTAACAGGCACAGATACGCAGTATTTT. As protein: CASSLTGTDTQYF. Using reference TRBV11-3 and TRBJ2-3 for the parts outside the CDR3, the full variable domain is EAGVVQSPRYKIIEKKQPVAFWCNPISGHNTLYWYLQNLGQGPELLIRYENEEAVDDSQLPKDRFSAERLKGVDSTLKIQPAELGDSAVYLCASSLTGTDTQYFGPGTRLTVL.

V usage is TRBV19 and J usage is TRBJ1-1; D is perhaps TRBD1 (5 bases). The CDR3 has 16 residues. Trimming stripped 4 bases from V and 1 base from J, with 16 bases between. CDR1 is LNHDA and CDR2 is SQIVND in the germline V gene (reference sequence). CDR3 sequence reads: CASSTSGLLRNTEAFF. The CDR3 coding sequence is TGTGCCAGTAGTACGTCGGGACTGCTAAGGAACACTGAAGCTTTCTTT. The complete variable domain, with remaining parts taken from reference TRBV19 and TRBJ1-1, reads DGGITQSPKYLFRKEGQNVTLSCEQNLNHDAMYWYRQDPGQGLRLIYYSQIVNDFQKGDIAEGYSVSREKKESFPLTVTSAQKNPTAFYLCASSTSGLLRNTEAFFGQGTRLTVV.

The rearrangement links TRBV4-1 to TRBJ1-5; 9 positions agree with TRBD1. The CDR3 length is 15 residues. Germline CDR1 MGHRA, CDR2 YSYEKL. V lost 4 bases and J lost 7; bases outside the gene matches: 8. The CDR3 DNA follows: TGCGCCAGCAGCCCCTACAGGGGGCAGGGACAGCCCCAGCATTTT. This codes for CASSPYRGQGQPQHF.

This rearrangement joins TRBV30 to TRBJ2-3; unclear D gene. Germline lookup yields CDR1 GTSNPN and CDR2 SVGIG (reference sequence). V was shortened by 5 bases and J by 0 bases, with 15 bases between the two germline ends. The CDR3 sequence is 15 residues long. The CDR3, as DNA: TGTGCCTGGGCTTTGGAGTACCTAAGCACAGATACGCAGTATTTT. It translates to CAWALEYLSTDTQYF. Full variable domain (remainder filled in from reference TRBV30 and TRBJ2-3): SQTIHQWPATLVQPVGSPLSLECTVEGTSNPNLYWYRQAAGRGLQLLFYSVGIGQISSEVPQNLSASRPQDRQFILSSKKLLLSDSGFYLCAWALEYLSTDTQYFGPGTRLTVL.

The CDR3 DNA is TGTGCCAGCAGCGTTTTCGTTACAGATACGCAGTATTTT. It codes for CASSVFVTDTQYF. This chain connects TRBV9 to TRBJ2-3; no clear D gene. This CDR3 has 13 residues. Germline lookup yields CDR1 SGDLS and CDR2 YYNGEE. V lost 2 bases, J lost 3 bases, and 7 bases lay in between.

The rearrangement uses TRBV7-7 and TRBJ2-3, with 7 bases that match TRBD1. The CDR3 contains 13 residues. CDR1 SSHAT and CDR2 FNYEAQ come from the germline V gene (reference sequence). The trim removed 4 bases at V and 7 bases at J, leaving 5 bases unmatched. The CDR3 spells CASSSNRGNTQYF. CDR3 in DNA: TGTGCCAGCAGCTCCAACAGGGGAAATACGCAGTATTTT.

The chain couples TRBV30 to TRBJ1-2; no clear D gene. The CDR3 contains 15 residues. Germline CDR1 and CDR2: GTSNPN and SVGIG (reference sequence). V lost 0 bases to trimming and J lost 7 bases, with 18 bases between them. CDR3 in DNA: TGTGCCTGGAGTGTACAAGAGGGCAAGAAGGGTGGCTACACCTTC. It encodes CAWSVQEGKKGGYTF.